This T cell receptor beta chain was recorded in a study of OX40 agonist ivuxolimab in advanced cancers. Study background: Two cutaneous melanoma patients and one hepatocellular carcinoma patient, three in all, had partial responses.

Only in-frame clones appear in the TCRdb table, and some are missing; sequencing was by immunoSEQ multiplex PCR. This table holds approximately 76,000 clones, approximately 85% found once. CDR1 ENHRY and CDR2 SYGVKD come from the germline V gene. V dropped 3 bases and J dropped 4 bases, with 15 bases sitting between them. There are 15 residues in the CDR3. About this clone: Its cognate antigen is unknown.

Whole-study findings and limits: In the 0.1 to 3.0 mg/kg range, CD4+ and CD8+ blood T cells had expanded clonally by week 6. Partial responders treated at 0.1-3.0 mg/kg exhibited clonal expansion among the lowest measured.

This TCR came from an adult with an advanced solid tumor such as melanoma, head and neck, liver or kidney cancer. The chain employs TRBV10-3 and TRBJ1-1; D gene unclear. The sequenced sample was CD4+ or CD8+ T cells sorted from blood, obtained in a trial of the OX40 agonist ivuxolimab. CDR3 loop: CAISEAVGRITEAFF. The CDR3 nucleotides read TGTGCCATCAGTGAAGCCGTAGGAAGGATCACTGAAGCTTTCTTT.